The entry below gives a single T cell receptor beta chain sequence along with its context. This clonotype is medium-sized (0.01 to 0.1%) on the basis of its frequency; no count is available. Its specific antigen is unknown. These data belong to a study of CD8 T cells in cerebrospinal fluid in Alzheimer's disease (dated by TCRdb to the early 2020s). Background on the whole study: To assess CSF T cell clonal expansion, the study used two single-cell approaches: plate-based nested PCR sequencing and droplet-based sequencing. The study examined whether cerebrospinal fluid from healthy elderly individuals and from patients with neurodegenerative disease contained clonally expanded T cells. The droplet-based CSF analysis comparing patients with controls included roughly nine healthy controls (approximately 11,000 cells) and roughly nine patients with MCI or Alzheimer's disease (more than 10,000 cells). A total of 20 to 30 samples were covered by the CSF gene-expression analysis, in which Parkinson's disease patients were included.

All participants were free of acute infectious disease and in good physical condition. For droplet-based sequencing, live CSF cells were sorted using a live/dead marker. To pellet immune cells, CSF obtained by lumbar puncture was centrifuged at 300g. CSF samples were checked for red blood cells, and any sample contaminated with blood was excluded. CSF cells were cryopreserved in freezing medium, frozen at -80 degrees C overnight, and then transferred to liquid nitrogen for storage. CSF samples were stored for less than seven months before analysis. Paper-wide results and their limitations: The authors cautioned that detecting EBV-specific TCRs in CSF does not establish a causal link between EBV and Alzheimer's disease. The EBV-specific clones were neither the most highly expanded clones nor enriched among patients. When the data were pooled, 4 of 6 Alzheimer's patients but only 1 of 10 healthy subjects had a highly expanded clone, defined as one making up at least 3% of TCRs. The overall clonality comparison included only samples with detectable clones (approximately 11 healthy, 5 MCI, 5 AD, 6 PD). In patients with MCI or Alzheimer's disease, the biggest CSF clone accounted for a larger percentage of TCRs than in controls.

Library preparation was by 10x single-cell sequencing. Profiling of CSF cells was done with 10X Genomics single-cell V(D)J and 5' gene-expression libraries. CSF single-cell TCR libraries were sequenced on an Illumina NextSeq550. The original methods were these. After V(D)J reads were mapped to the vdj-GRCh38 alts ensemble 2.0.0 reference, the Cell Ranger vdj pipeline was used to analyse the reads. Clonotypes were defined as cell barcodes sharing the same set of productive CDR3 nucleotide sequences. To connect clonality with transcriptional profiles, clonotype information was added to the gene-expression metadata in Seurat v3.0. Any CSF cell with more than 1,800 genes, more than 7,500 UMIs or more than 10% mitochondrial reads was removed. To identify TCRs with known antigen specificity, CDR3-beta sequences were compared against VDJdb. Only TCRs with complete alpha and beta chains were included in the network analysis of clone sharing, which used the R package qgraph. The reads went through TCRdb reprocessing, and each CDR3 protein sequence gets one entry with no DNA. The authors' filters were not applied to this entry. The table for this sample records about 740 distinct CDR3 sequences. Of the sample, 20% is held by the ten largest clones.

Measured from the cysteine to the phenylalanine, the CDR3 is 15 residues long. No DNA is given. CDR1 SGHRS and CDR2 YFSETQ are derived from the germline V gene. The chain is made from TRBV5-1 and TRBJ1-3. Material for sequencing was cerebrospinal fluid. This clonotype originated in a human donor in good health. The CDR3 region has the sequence CASSAGTLSGNTIYF.